Listed below are T cell receptor beta chains from one sample, sequenced in a study of blood T cell repertoires in COVID-19. The table came from immunoSEQ multiplex PCR; TCRdb's copy has only in-frame clones and leaves some out. The table shows around 170,000 clones, with roughly nine tenths occurring only once. The sample comprised peripheral blood. These receptors all stem from a woman in her 70s with acute or convalescent COVID-19. The CDR3 runs from the conserved cysteine through the conserved F or W. The D gene is left open where the match is weak. Clone size is shown for a subset of rows, as once, few, many or a class of expanded clone.

v_call,d_call,j_call,clone_size,cdr3_aa,cdr3_nt
TRBV6-6,TRBD1,TRBJ1-2,NA,CASSRDRVEANYGYTF,TGTGCCAGCAGCCGTGACAGGGTGGAAGCTAACTATGGCTACACCTTC
TRBV2,NA,TRBJ1-5,NA,CATGGVSNSNQPQHF,TGTGCCACGGGCGGGGTAAGCAATAGCAATCAGCCCCAGCATTTT
TRBV6-5,TRBD2,TRBJ2-1,once,CASSYSGRAFDEQFF,TGTGCCAGCAGTTATAGCGGGAGGGCCTTCGATGAGCAGTTCTTC
TRBV18,TRBD1,TRBJ2-3,NA,CASSPSTWTGGAQDTQYF,TGTGCCAGCTCACCATCGACCTGGACAGGCGGCGCCCAAGATACGCAGTATTTT
TRBV6-2/TRBV6-3,NA,TRBJ1-2,NA,CASSYSFRGLDYGYTF,TGTGCCAGCAGTTACTCTTTCCGGGGTCTAGACTATGGCTACACCTTC
TRBV27,NA,TRBJ1-2,NA,CASSLRADRGAGYTF,TGTGCCAGCAGTTTACGGGCCGATAGGGGCGCGGGCTACACCTTC
TRBV4-1,NA,TRBJ2-7,NA,CASSRNRDGLYEQYF,TGCGCCAGCAGCCGCAACAGGGACGGTTTGTACGAGCAGTACTTC
TRBV2,NA,TRBJ1-1,NA,CASSEAQGLLAFF,TGTGCCAGCAGTGAAGCGCAGGGGTTGCTCGCTTTCTTT
TRBV7-9,NA,TRBJ1-2,NA,CASSQNQFAGEWSYGYTF,TGTGCCAGCAGCCAAAACCAATTCGCAGGGGAATGGAGCTATGGCTACACCTTC
TRBV6-2/TRBV6-3,TRBD2,TRBJ2-1,NA,CASSRPGLAGDSYNEQFF,TGTGCCAGCAGCCGACCGGGACTAGCGGGGGACTCCTACAATGAGCAGTTCTTC
TRBV5-5,NA,TRBJ2-1,NA,CASSLGLLFGYVDEQFF,TGTGCCAGCAGCTTGGGACTATTGTTCGGCTACGTCGATGAGCAGTTCTTC
TRBV7-9,TRBD1,TRBJ2-7,NA,CASRTTGSEQYF,TGTGCCAGCAGGACGACAGGGTCCGAGCAGTACTTC
TRBV6-6,NA,TRBJ1-3,NA,CASSRSEQGSGNTIYF,TGTGCCAGCAGCAGATCGGAACAGGGCTCTGGAAACACCATATATTTT
TRBV2,NA,TRBJ2-7,NA,CASTTDAYEQYF,TGTGCCAGTACGACAGATGCCTACGAGCAGTACTTC
TRBV7-9,NA,TRBJ2-7,NA,CASSLGEGASGYEQYF,TGTGCCAGCAGCCTAGGCGAGGGGGCTAGCGGGTACGAGCAGTACTTC
TRBV7-9,TRBD2,TRBJ2-1,NA,CASSLGLAGTGFF,TGTGCCAGCAGCTTAGGACTAGCGGGAACGGGGTTCTTC
TRBV30,NA,TRBJ1-6,NA,CAWSVRAGGNSPLHF,TGTGCCTGGAGTGTACGGGCAGGAGGGAATTCACCCCTCCACTTT
TRBV19,NA,TRBJ2-1,NA,CASNGRGSYNEQFF,TGTGCCAGTAATGGGCGGGGCTCCTACAATGAGCAGTTCTTC
TRBV10-3,NA,TRBJ2-3,NA,CAIRWASTDTQYF,TGTGCCATCAGGTGGGCTAGCACAGATACGCAGTATTTT
TRBV6-6,NA,TRBJ2-2,NA,CASSSTEGRTGELFF,TGTGCCAGCAGTTCGACCGAGGGGAGGACCGGGGAGCTGTTTTTT
TRBV6-5,NA,TRBJ1-1,NA,CASVKNTEAFF,TGTGCCTCCGTAAAGAACACTGAAGCTTTCTTT
TRBV18,TRBD1,TRBJ2-5,NA,CASSPPTGEETQYF,TGTGCCAGCTCACCGCCGACAGGGGAAGAGACCCAGTACTTC
TRBV27,NA,TRBJ1-5,NA,CASSSGVVQPQHF,TGTGCCAGCAGTTCGGGGGTAGTTCAGCCCCAGCATTTT